This T cell receptor (beta chain) was identified during a study of cytomegalovirus exposure and HLA in healthy donors. Broader study findings: Near-uniform donor sequencing depth was presumed by presence/absence analyses. Generally TCR sequences proved uncommon, though certain public TCRs appeared in numerous donors. Earlier analysis found most TCR beta V segments productive about 87% or about 30% of the time.

From germline, CDR1 is KGHSH and CDR2 LQKENI. CDR3 length equals 17 residues. V was pared by 3 bases and J by 6 bases, with 16 bases of the junction left unmatched. A remark on this clone: The antigen is not known.

60 Vbeta and 13 Jbeta primers were used in PCR. TCRdb's table, derived via immunoSEQ multiplex PCR, lists solely in-frame clones and lacks some. The repertoire consists of approximately 54,000 clones, with 82% occurring once and the leading ten covering roughly 3%. This sequence originates from a woman aged 18-35 years in good health and CMV-seronegative. This sequence joins TRBV18 and TRBJ1-2, with 7 bases fitting TRBD1. Input material: PBMCs. The CDR3 loop is CASSPRTQGQVEDGYTF. The CDR3 nucleotides read TGTGCCAGCTCACCGCGAACCCAAGGACAGGTTGAGGATGGCTACACCTTC.